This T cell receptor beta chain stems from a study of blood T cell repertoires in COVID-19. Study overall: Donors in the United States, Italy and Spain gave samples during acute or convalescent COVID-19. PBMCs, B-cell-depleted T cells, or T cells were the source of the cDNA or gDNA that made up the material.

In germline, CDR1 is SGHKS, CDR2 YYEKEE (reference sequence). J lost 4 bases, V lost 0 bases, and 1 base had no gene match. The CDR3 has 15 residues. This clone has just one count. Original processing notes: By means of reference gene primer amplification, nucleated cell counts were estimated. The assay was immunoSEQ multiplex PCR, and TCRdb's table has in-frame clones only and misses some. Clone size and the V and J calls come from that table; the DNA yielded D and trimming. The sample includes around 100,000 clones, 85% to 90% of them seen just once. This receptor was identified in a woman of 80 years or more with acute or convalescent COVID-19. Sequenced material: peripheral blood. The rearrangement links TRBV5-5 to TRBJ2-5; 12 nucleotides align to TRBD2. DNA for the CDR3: TGTGCCAGCAGCTTGGGACTAGCGGGGGCAGAGACCCAGTACTTC. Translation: CASSLGLAGAETQYF.